A single sample gave rise to the 18 T cell receptor beta chains below, sequenced in a study of cytomegalovirus exposure and HLA in healthy donors. 13 Jbeta primers and 60 Vbeta primers were used for the PCR. The protocol was immunoSEQ multiplex PCR, while the TCRdb copy is restricted to in-frame clones and leaves out a portion. The data contain 100,000 to 150,000 clones, roughly four fifths of them singletons. Sequences were obtained from PBMCs. The receptors were sampled from a man aged 18 to 30 in good health and CMV-seronegative.

This rearrangement joins TRBV9 to TRBJ1-1; D not resolved. Looked up from germline, CDR1 is SGDLS and CDR2 is YYNGEE. The V end was cut by 3 bases, the J end by 3 bases, with 15 bases between. The CDR3 has 15 residues. The CDR3 DNA reads TGTGCCAGCAGCGGCGATGGGTGGAGGGACACTGAAGCTTTCTTT. Translated, it gives CASSGDGWRDTEAFF.

The V gene is TRBV6-1, the J gene TRBJ1-5, with 7 bases that match TRBD1. Germline assignment: CDR1 MNHNS and CDR2 SASEGT. This CDR3 has 14 amino acids. V shed 6 bases and J 4 bases; nucleotides not matched to a gene: 6. This CDR3 reads CASSPGQRNQPQHF. CDR3 bases: TGTGCCAGCAGCCCGGGACAGAGGAATCAGCCCCAGCATTTT.

The chain is built from TRBV29-1 and TRBJ2-4, with D possibly matching TRBD2 (5 bases). The V end was cut by 5 bases, the J end by 8 bases, with 19 bases between. CDR1 is SQVTM and CDR2 is ANQGSEA in the germline V gene. This CDR3 spans 14 amino acids. The CDR3 is CSVKTRGKEDIQYF. For the CDR3, the DNA is TGCAGCGTTAAGACGAGAGGAAAGGAGGACATTCAGTACTTC.

This chain uses TRBV2 with TRBJ2-7; possible D gene TRBD2, 5 bases. Trimming left V 4 bases short and J 0 bases short, with 7 bases between. This CDR3 is built from 13 residues. CDR1 is SNHLY and CDR2 is FYNNEI in the germline V gene. In nucleotides, the CDR3 is TGTGCCAGCAGTGGACGGGGCTCCTACGAGCAGTACTTC. It encodes CASSGRGSYEQYF.

This rearrangement joins TRBV6-5 to TRBJ1-4; D possibly corresponds to TRBD1 (5 bases). Germline V gene data show CDR1 as MNHEY and CDR2 as SVGAGI. CDR3 length: 13 residues. Trimming removed 0 bases at V and 12 bases at J, with 11 bases between. In DNA, the CDR3 is TGTGCCAGCAGTTACTCTCGACAAGGGGAACTGTTTTTT. As protein: CASSYSRQGELFF.

About this clone: This specimen includes other DNA sequences encoding the same CDR3. The chain is built from TRBV11-2 and TRBJ2-7, with 7 bases matching TRBD1. V dropped 5 bases and J dropped 4; count of bases not matched to a gene: 5. Looked up from germline, CDR1 is SGHAT and CDR2 is FQNNGV. This CDR3 region has 13 residues. CDR3 in amino acids: CASSLGQPYEQYF. The CDR3 DNA is TGTGCCAGCAGCCTGGGACAGCCTTACGAGCAGTACTTC.

The chain has TRBV5-1 and TRBJ2-5, with 7 bases fitting TRBD1. This CDR3 is built from 13 residues. Germline CDR1 and CDR2: SGHRS and YFSETQ. J lost 2 bases, V lost 5 bases, and 3 bases had no gene match. CDR3 amino acids: CASRRDSQETQYF. The CDR3 coding sequence is TGCGCCAGCAGACGGGACAGTCAAGAGACCCAGTACTTC.

Points on this clone: Other nucleotide sequences in the sample specify the same CDR3. This chain joins TRBV11-2 and TRBJ1-5; the D is unclear. This CDR3 has 14 amino acids. Trimming cost V 1 base and J 7 bases, with 11 bases left between them. Germline lookup yields CDR1 SGHAT and CDR2 FQNNGV. The CDR3 DNA follows: TGTGCCAGCAGCTTAGCTGGCGGAGGCCAGCCCCAGCATTTT. Translation: CASSLAGGGQPQHF.

The chain is built from TRBV6-6 and TRBJ2-1; D is perhaps TRBD2 (5 bases). V lost 10 bases and J lost 4, with 14 bases in between. CDR1 and CDR2 from the germline V gene are MNHNY and SVGAGI (reference sequence). CDR3 size: 13 residues. Written as DNA, the CDR3 is TGTGCCACCGAGGACGGACTTTACAATGAGCAGTTCTTC. It encodes CATEDGLYNEQFF.

The V call is TRBV6-5, the J call TRBJ1-6, with 10 bases lining up with TRBD1. The V gene end was trimmed by 6 bases and the J gene end by 7 bases; junction bases not matched to a gene: 6. The CDR3 totals 15 residues. Germline-derived CDR1 and CDR2 are MNHEY and SVGAGI. The CDR3 DNA reads as TGTGCCAGCAGCCGGAAGGGACAGGGGAATTCACCCCTCCACTTT. It specifies CASSRKGQGNSPLHF.

J is TRBJ1-1 and V is TRBV19; the D is unclear. The CDR3 spans 12 residues. V lost 6 bases and J lost 5, with 10 bases in between. The germline gives CDR1 LNHDA, CDR2 SQIVND (reference sequence). For the CDR3, the DNA is TGTGCCAGTAGGGCCGGGGAAACTGAAGCTTTCTTT. It translates to CASRAGETEAFF.

This clone was counted a few times. The J gene is TRBJ1-4, the V gene TRBV7-9; D not resolved. This CDR3 is 16 amino acids long. CDR1 SEHNR and CDR2 FQNEAQ come from the germline V gene (reference sequence). Trimming took 3 bases from V and 5 from J, leaving 16 bases between them. CDR3 in amino acids: CASSLPDGAGNEKLFF. CDR3 in DNA: TGTGCCAGCAGCTTGCCCGACGGCGCGGGGAATGAAAAACTGTTTTTT. The variable domain in full, completed from reference TRBV7-9 and TRBJ1-4, reads DTGVSQNPRHKITKRGQNVTFRCDPISEHNRLYWYRQTLGQGPEFLTYFQNEAQLEKSRLLSDRFSAERPKGSFSTLEIQRTEQGDSAMYLCASSLPDGAGNEKLFFGSGTQLSVL.

The chain uses TRBV4-3 and TRBJ2-6; D may be TRBD2 (5 bases). Trimming pared 2 bases from V and 4 bases from J, leaving 15 bases between. The germline V gene has CDR1 LGHNA and CDR2 YSLEER. This CDR3 has 17 residues. This CDR3 is CASSQRGLSDGANVLTF. CDR3 DNA sequence: TGCGCCAGCAGCCAACGAGGGCTCTCTGACGGGGCCAACGTCCTGACTTTC.

This sequence joins TRBV14 and TRBJ2-7; D may be TRBD1 (6 bases). Germline-derived CDR1 and CDR2 are SGHDN and FVKESK. This CDR3 is 16 amino acids long. The germline V and J ends were trimmed by 6 bases and 2 bases, with 20 bases remaining between them. DNA for the CDR3: TGTGCCAGCAGACCGGGGACACCCGGACCAACCTACGAGCAGTACTTC. Its translation: CASRPGTPGPTYEQYF.

The chain combines TRBV21-1 with TRBJ1-1; the table's D call of TRBD1 was not tested on the DNA. TRBV21-1 is a pseudogene segment. The CDR3 loop spans 18 amino acids. CDR3: CASSTQGQGAPGHPEAFF. In nucleotides, the CDR3 is TGTGCCAGCAGCACGCAAGGCCAGGGGGCGCCAGGCCATCCTGAAGCTTTCTTT.

V usage is TRBV27 and J usage is TRBJ1-5; D is perhaps TRBD1 (5 bases). Deletions cut 3 bases from V and 3 bases from J, with 12 bases between. The CDR3 length is 15 residues. Germline CDR1 MNHEY, CDR2 SMNVEV (reference sequence). The CDR3 region has the DNA TGTGCCAGCAGTTTCGGCGGGGCGGTCAATCAGCCCCAGCATTTT. As protein: CASSFGGAVNQPQHF.

The chain employs TRBV12-2 and TRBJ2-1; TRBD2 is the table's D call, not checked against the DNA. TRBV12-2 is shown as a pseudogene. The CDR3 length is 15 residues. The CDR3 loop reads CASRLGTSGYNEQFF. CDR3 coding DNA: TGTGCAAGTCGCTTAGGGACTAGCGGCTACAATGAGCAGTTCTTC.

The chain has TRBV29-1 and TRBJ2-7; perhaps TRBD1 as D (6 bases). The germline V gene encodes CDR1 SQVTM and CDR2 ANQGSEA. The CDR3 spans 14 residues. V was trimmed by 7 bases and J by 3 bases, leaving 19 bases between them. CDR3 bases: TGCAGCGCCAGAGGGGTACAGGGTGGCTACGAGCAGTACTTC. Its translation: CSARGVQGGYEQYF.